Listed below are T cell receptor beta chains from one sample, sequenced in a study of technical replicates of blood from a handful of donors. Profiled with immunoSEQ multiplex PCR; TCRdb holds only in-frame clones, not every one. The sample has tens of thousands of clones, less than 98% seen once. Sequenced sample: T cells isolated from PBMCs. The origin of the receptors is a human donor in good health. The CDR3 runs from the conserved cysteine through the conserved F or W. A D gene is named only where the DNA matches it firmly. Rows give clone size only sometimes, using once, few, many, or a class for an expanded clone.

v_gene	j_gene	d_gene	abundance	CDR3nt	CDR3aa
TRBV29-1	TRBJ2-1	-	-	TGCAGCGCTCGACAGTTCAATGAGCAGTTCTTC	CSARQFNEQFF
TRBV28	TRBJ2-1	TRBD1	-	TGTGCCAGCAGTTTATCCCCCGGGACAGGCAATGAGCAGTTCTTC	CASSLSPGTGNEQFF
TRBV27	TRBJ2-2	TRBD2	-	TGTGCCAGCAGTTTATTCCCGAGCGGGGTGAACACCGGGGAGCTGTTTTTT	CASSLFPSGVNTGELFF
TRBV11-3	TRBJ2-7	TRBD1	-	TGTGCCAGCAGCTTCGGGACAGGGATGTACGAGCAGTACTTC	CASSFGTGMYEQYF
TRBV7-8	TRBJ2-1	-	-	TGTGCCAGCAGCTTAGTAACTTACCGGGGCTACAATGAGCAGTTCTTC	CASSLVTYRGYNEQFF
TRBV4-1	TRBJ2-1	-	-	TGCGCCAGCAGCCAGGTGTGGGGCAGCGCTGAGCAGTTCTTC	CASSQVWGSAEQFF
TRBV5-4	TRBJ1-1	-	-	TGTGCCAGCAGCTTCGAGGGCCTGAACACTGAAGCTTTCTTT	CASSFEGLNTEAFF
TRBV14	TRBJ2-2	-	-	TGTGCCAGCAGCCAAGGACTCAGATACACCGGGGAGCTGTTTTTT	CASSQGLRYTGELFF
TRBV7-3	TRBJ2-3	TRBD2	-	TGTGCCAGCAGCCCCTTGGGGGGGTCTGATACGCAGTATTTT	CASSPLGGSDTQYF
TRBV5-6	TRBJ1-4	-	-	TGTGCCAGCAGCTTACTCGACAGAGATAATGAAAAACTGTTTTTT	CASSLLDRDNEKLFF
TRBV28	TRBJ1-2	TRBD1	-	TGTGCCAGCAGTTTATTGACAGGGCTCTATGGCTACACCTTC	CASSLLTGLYGYTF
TRBV4-1	TRBJ2-1	TRBD2	once	TGCGCCAGCAGCCGCGAGGGACTAGCGGGGGTCCGCTCCTACAATGAGCAGTTCTTC	CASSREGLAGVRSYNEQFF
TRBV5-5	TRBJ1-1	-	-	TGTGCCAGCAGCTTCCCGGGGATGAACACTGAAGCTTTCTTT	CASSFPGMNTEAFF
TRBV18	TRBJ2-6	-	-	TGTGCCAGCTCACCACCGGTCGGCTCTGGGGCCAACGTCCTGACTTTC	CASSPPVGSGANVLTF
TRBV7-8	TRBJ2-5	TRBD2	-	TGTGCCACTAAAGCTCGACTAGCGGGAATCCAAGAGACCCAGTACTTC	CATKARLAGIQETQYF
TRBV27	TRBJ2-2	TRBD2	once	TGTGCCAGCAGTTTAGTAGCCAGCGGGAGGGCCTCAACCGGGGAGCTGTTTTTT	CASSLVASGRASTGELFF
TRBV6-4	TRBJ2-1	-	-	TGTGCCAGCAGTAGAGAGGGGGGGAGGGAGCAGTTCTTC	CASSREGGREQFF
TRBV29-1	TRBJ2-5	-	-	TGCAGCGCGCGACAGTACCAAGAGACCCAGTACTTC	CSARQYQETQYF
TRBV6-1	TRBJ2-3	-	-	TGTGCCAGCAGTGATCTGTCGGCGACTCAGGGTACGCAGTATTTT	CASSDLSATQGTQYF
TRBV6-5	TRBJ2-7	-	-	TGTGCCAGCGGGAGCGGAAACCCCGCCGAGCAGTACTTC	CASGSGNPAEQYF
TRBV6-5	TRBJ1-5	TRBD1	-	TGTGCCAGCAGTTTAACAGGGGGGGGTCAGCCCCAGCATTTT	CASSLTGGGQPQHF
TRBV30	TRBJ2-3	TRBD2	-	TGTGCCTGGAGCCCTAGCGGGGGTAGCACAGATACGCAGTATTTT	CAWSPSGGSTDTQYF
TRBV12-5	TRBJ2-7	-	-	TGTGCTAGTGGTTCACAGGGCGGGTACGAGCAGTACTTC	CASGSQGGYEQYF
TRBV21-1	TRBJ2-3	-	-	TGTGCCAGCAGCATAACGCAGACTAGCCCAATCACAGATACGCAGTATTTT	CASSITQTSPITDTQYF
TRBV13	TRBJ2-7	TRBD2	-	TGTGCCAGCAGCTTCGGGCGGGAGACTGCCTACGAGCAGTACTTC	CASSFGRETAYEQYF
TRBV5-1	TRBJ2-4	TRBD1	-	TGCGCCAGCAGCTTGGCCGACAGGGTCGATAACATTCAGTACTTC	CASSLADRVDNIQYF
TRBV18	TRBJ2-7	TRBD2	-	TGTGCCAGCTCACCATCAACTAGCGGGGGATCGAGAGAGCAGTACTTC	CASSPSTSGGSREQYF
TRBV7-2	TRBJ1-2	-	-	TGTGCCAGCAGCTTAGCTGTACTAGGTAGTGGCTACACCTTC	CASSLAVLGSGYTF
TRBV4-1	TRBJ2-7	-	-	TGCGCCAGCAGCTGGACTGGATCGGTCTACGAGCAGTACTTC	CASSWTGSVYEQYF
TRBV30	TRBJ1-5	-	-	TGTGCCTGGAGTTGGGGCTTCAATCAGCCCCAGCATTTT	CAWSWGFNQPQHF
TRBV11-2	TRBJ2-5	-	-	TGTGCCAGCAGCTTATTAGGCCAGCGGGAGACCCAGTACTTC	CASSLLGQRETQYF
TRBV11-2	TRBJ2-3	TRBD2	-	TGTGCCAGCAGACCCTTTAGCGGGACCGGGAGGACCGCAGATACGCAGTATTTT	CASRPFSGTGRTADTQYF
TRBV21-1	TRBJ2-2	-	-	TGTGCCAGAGGCGGGACCGGGGAGCTGTTTTTT	CARGGTGELFF
TRBV6-5	TRBJ1-5	-	-	TGTGCCAGCAGTTACTCCCGGCAGGGGACTCAGCCCCAGCATTTT	CASSYSRQGTQPQHF
TRBV2	TRBJ1-2	-	-	TGTGCCAGCAGAGTACAAGATGGCTACACCTTC	CASRVQDGYTF
TRBV9	TRBJ2-7	TRBD1	-	TGTGCCAGCAGCGTAGGGGCAGGGGGCGGTTTAGACGAGCAGTACTTC	CASSVGAGGGLDEQYF
TRBV28	TRBJ2-5	-	-	TGTGCCAGCAGTTTCCCTGGCCTTAAGTACTTC	CASSFPGLKYF
TRBV25-1	TRBJ2-1	TRBD1	-	TGTGCCAGCAGGGACAGGGGGCACAATGAGCAGTTCTTC	CASRDRGHNEQFF
TRBV7-2	TRBJ1-3	-	once	TGTGCCAGCAGCTTAGTCCGGGGGGCCAGTTGGGGAAACACCATATATTTT	CASSLVRGASWGNTIYF
TRBV4-1	TRBJ2-7	-	-	TGCGCCAGCAGCCAGGGACTGGGGGTCTACGAGCAGTACTTC	CASSQGLGVYEQYF
TRBV28	TRBJ2-3	-	-	TGTGCCAGCAGACTAGCCTCAGATACGCAGTATTTT	CASRLASDTQYF
TRBV5-4	TRBJ2-3	-	once	TGTGCCAGCAGCTTGGCCCTGGAGGGAGCAAAACCTAGCACAGATACGCAGTATTTT	CASSLALEGAKPSTDTQYF
TRBV27	TRBJ2-1	-	-	TGTGCCAGCAGTTTATGGGTGGGCGAGGGCAATGAGCAGTTCTTC	CASSLWVGEGNEQFF
TRBV7-8	TRBJ1-1	-	-	TGTGCCAGCAAGCCTCTGGGGGGGCGGAACACTGAAGCTTTCTTT	CASKPLGGRNTEAFF
TRBV18	TRBJ1-1	-	-	TGTGCCAGCTCACCCCGGGCACCCCGGGGCAATGGAGGGGCTTTCTTT	CASSPRAPRGNGGAFF
TRBV7-2	TRBJ2-1	-	-	TGTGCCAGCAGCCTGACTCGAAACAATGAGCAGTTCTTC	CASSLTRNNEQFF
TRBV19	TRBJ1-5	TRBD1	once	TGTGCCAGTAATATAGACAGGGATCAGCCCCAGCATTTT	CASNIDRDQPQHF
TRBV28	TRBJ1-6	-	-	TGTGCCAGCAGATCGACAGAAGATTCACCCCTCCACTTT	CASRSTEDSPLHF
TRBV5-1	TRBJ2-7	TRBD2	-	TGCGCCAGCGGAACTAGCGGGAGGTTAAACGAGCAGTACTTC	CASGTSGRLNEQYF
TRBV7-9	TRBJ1-4	TRBD1	-	TGTGCCAGCAGCTTTCCCCCGACTAGACAGGGGACTAATGAAAAACTGTTTTTT	CASSFPPTRQGTNEKLFF
TRBV11-2	TRBJ2-3	TRBD1	-	TGTGCCAGCAGCTTGACACAGGGGGGCACAGATACGCAGTATTTT	CASSLTQGGTDTQYF
TRBV2	TRBJ2-7	-	-	TGTGCCAGCAGTGCAACAGGTCCGACCTACGAGCAGTACTTC	CASSATGPTYEQYF
TRBV7-3	TRBJ2-1	TRBD2	-	TGTGCCAGCAGCCCCCGGGGGGCCTACAATGAGCAGTTCTTC	CASSPRGAYNEQFF
TRBV28	TRBJ2-7	TRBD1	-	TGTGCCAGCAGCAAGTGGGACAGGGGGTACGAGCAGTACTTC	CASSKWDRGYEQYF
TRBV11-3	TRBJ2-1	TRBD2	-	TGTGCCAGCAGCTCAAGCGGGAACTACAATGAGCAGTTCTTC	CASSSSGNYNEQFF
TRBV30	TRBJ1-4	-	-	TGTGCCTGGAGGTCCAGCCCAAGGGACGGGGGAAAACTGTTTTTT	CAWRSSPRDGGKLFF
TRBV6-1	TRBJ1-2	TRBD1	-	TGTGCCAGCAGTGAAAGGGGACAGTTCTATGGCTACACCTTC	CASSERGQFYGYTF
TRBV19	TRBJ1-2	-	-	TGTGCCAGTAGTATACGGCGGCCCCACTATGGCTACACCTTC	CASSIRRPHYGYTF
TRBV6-1	TRBJ1-2	TRBD1	-	TGTGCCAGCAGTGGTAAAACAGGGGGTTCCGTTGGCTACACCTTC	CASSGKTGGSVGYTF
TRBV4-1	TRBJ2-7	-	once	TGCGCCAGCAGCCAAGGGGGGGTGGGCGAGCAGTACTTC	CASSQGGVGEQYF